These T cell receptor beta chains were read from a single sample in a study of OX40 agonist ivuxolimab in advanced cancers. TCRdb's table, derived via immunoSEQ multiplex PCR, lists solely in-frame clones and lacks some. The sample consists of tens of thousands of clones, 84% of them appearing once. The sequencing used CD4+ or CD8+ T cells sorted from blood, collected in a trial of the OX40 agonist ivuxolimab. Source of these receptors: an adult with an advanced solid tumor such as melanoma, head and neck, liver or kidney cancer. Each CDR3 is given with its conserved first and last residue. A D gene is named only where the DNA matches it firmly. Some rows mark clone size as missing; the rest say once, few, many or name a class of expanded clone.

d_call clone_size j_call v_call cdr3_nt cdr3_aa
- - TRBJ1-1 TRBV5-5 TGTGCCAGCAGCTTTTATACAGGGCACACTGAAGCTTTCTTT CASSFYTGHTEAFF
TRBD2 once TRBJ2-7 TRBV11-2 TGTGCCAGCAGCTTAGGGCCCGGGGGGGGCCTCTACGAGCAGTACTTC CASSLGPGGGLYEQYF
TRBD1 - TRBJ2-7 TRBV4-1 TGCGCCAGCAGCCATAAGGGGGCGGTCTACGAGCAGTACTTC CASSHKGAVYEQYF
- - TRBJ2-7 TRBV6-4 TGTGCCAGCAGTGACTCTACTGGGTCGGGGTGGGCCTACGAGCAGTACTTC CASSDSTGSGWAYEQYF
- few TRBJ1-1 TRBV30 TGTGCCTGGACGGCCAGCCCCCCAACTGAAGCTTTCTTT CAWTASPPTEAFF
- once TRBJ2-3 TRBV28 TGTGCCAGCAGCCAACGTCCCTATGGGGATACGCAGTATTTT CASSQRPYGDTQYF
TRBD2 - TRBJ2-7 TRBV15 TGTGCCACCAGCAGGGCCCCGGGGACTAGCGGGGGGTCCGAGCAGTACTTC CATSRAPGTSGGSEQYF
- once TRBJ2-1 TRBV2 TGTGCCAGCAGCGTAGGACAGGCGGTACGGGGGCCAAAGGATGAGCAGTTCTTC CASSVGQAVRGPKDEQFF
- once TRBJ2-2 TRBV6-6 TGTGCCAGCACTTGGGGGGCTGGGGGGGAGCTGTTTTTT CASTWGAGGELFF
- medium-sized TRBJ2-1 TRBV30 TGTGCCTGTGTAGAAAGCAATGAGCAGTTCTTC CACVESNEQFF
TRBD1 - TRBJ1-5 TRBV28 TGTGCCAGCAGCTCTCAAACACCGAGTACGACAGGGCTTGGCAATCAGCCCCAGCATTTT CASSSQTPSTTGLGNQPQHF
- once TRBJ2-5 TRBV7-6 TGTGCCAGCAGTCTCTCGGGGACCCAGTACTTC CASSLSGTQYF
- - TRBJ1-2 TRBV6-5 TGTGCCAGCAGTTACGTGGGGTCGGGCTATGGCTACACCTTC CASSYVGSGYGYTF
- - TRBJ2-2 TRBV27 TGTGCCACCTCGGGGGAAGGCACCGGGGAGCTGTTTTTT CATSGEGTGELFF
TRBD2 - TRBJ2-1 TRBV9 TGTGCCAGCACCCTTAGCGGGGGGGCCCGGAATGAGCAGTTCTTC CASTLSGGARNEQFF
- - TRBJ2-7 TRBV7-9 TGTGCCAGCAGCTTGTATTACGGGACGGAGACCTACGAGCAGTACTTC CASSLYYGTETYEQYF
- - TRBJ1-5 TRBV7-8 TGTGCCAGCAGCCCTCCGGGACACCTTAGCAATCAGCCCCAGCATTTT CASSPPGHLSNQPQHF
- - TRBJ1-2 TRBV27 TGTGCCAGCAGCTATTCCGGGACTCGTCACAGTGGCTACACCTTC CASSYSGTRHSGYTF
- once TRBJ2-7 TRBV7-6 TGTGCCAGCAGCTCCGCGGTAGTGGGGGGCTACGAGCAGTACTTC CASSSAVVGGYEQYF
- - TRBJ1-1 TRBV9 TGTGCCAGCAGCACTGACTTGGGGAACACTGAAGCTTTCTTT CASSTDLGNTEAFF
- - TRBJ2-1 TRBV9 TGTGCCAGCAGCCCCCGACTAGGTGTCAATGAGCAGTTCTTC CASSPRLGVNEQFF
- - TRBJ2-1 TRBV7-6 TGTGCCAGCAGCTTGGCGGTCGTCGACAATGAGCAGTTCTTC CASSLAVVDNEQFF
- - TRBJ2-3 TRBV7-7 TGTGCCAGCTCGAACATCTTAGGGGATACGCAGTATTTT CASSNILGDTQYF
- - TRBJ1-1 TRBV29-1 TGCAGCGTTGCCGGGCCTAGGACTGAAGCTTTCTTT CSVAGPRTEAFF
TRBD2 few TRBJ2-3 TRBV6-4 TGTGCCAGCAGTGAGGGACTAGGCACAGATACGCAGTATTTT CASSEGLGTDTQYF
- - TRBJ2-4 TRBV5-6 TGTGCCAGCAGCCCTCTTGCGGGGGCACTCTTAGCCAAAAACATTCAGTACTTC CASSPLAGALLAKNIQYF
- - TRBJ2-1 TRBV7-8 TGTGCCAGCAGCTTAGAAGGGGCACTCAATGAGCAGTTCTTC CASSLEGALNEQFF
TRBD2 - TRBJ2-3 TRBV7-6 TGTGCCAGCAGCCCCGAGTCCGCCGATCTAGCGGACTTCACAGATACGCAGTATTTT CASSPESADLADFTDTQYF
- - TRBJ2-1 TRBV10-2 TGCGCCAGCAGTGAGTGGCAGGTCGGCAATGAGCAGTTCTTC CASSEWQVGNEQFF
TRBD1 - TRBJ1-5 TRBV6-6 TGTGCCAGCAGTTGGGGACAGATCAATCAGCCCCAGCATTTT CASSWGQINQPQHF
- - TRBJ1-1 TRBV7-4 TGTGCCAGCAGCTTAGCAGGGACGAACACTGAAGCTTTCTTT CASSLAGTNTEAFF
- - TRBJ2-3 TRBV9 TGTGCCAGCAGCGCCGCCGACTTGTGGGGGGATGGGGGCGATACGCAGTATTTT CASSAADLWGDGGDTQYF
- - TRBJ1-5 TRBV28 TGTGCCAGCAGTTTCGATCAGCCCCAGCATTTT CASSFDQPQHF
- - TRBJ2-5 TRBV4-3 TGCGCCAGCAGCCAAGATCTAGGATCCGGGGAGACCCAGTACTTC CASSQDLGSGETQYF
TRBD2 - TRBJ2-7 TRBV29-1 TGCAGCGTCGAGAGTAGCGGGGGGCCCAGCTCCTACGAGCAGTACTTC CSVESSGGPSSYEQYF
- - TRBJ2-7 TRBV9 TGTGCCAGCAGCGGGGGGACCGCGGAGAACGAGCAGTACTTC CASSGGTAENEQYF
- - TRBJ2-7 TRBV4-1 TGCGCCAGCAGCCAAGGCCCTCAGGGGCAAGAGCAGTACTTC CASSQGPQGQEQYF
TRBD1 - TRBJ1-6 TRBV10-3 TGTGCCATCAGGGACAGGGGGCTAGGTTCACCCCTCCACTTT CAIRDRGLGSPLHF
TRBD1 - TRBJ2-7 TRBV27 TGTGCCAGCAGTTTATGGGGACAGGACTACGAGCAGTACTTC CASSLWGQDYEQYF
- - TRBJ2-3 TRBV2 TGTGCCAGCAGCGGAACAGGACCAGGTCGGATCACAGATACGCAGTATTTT CASSGTGPGRITDTQYF
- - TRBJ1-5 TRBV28 TGTGCCAGCAGTTTTTCAGGTCCCCAGCCCCAGCATTTT CASSFSGPQPQHF
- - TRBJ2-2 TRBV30 TGTGCATGCATGGACCGGACCGCCGGGGAGCTGTTTTTT CACMDRTAGELFF
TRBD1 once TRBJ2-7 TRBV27 TGTGCCAGTGGGACCGGGACAGACTACGAGCAGTACTTC CASGTGTDYEQYF
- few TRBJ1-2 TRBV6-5 TGTGCCAGCAGTTTGGTCGGAACTAACTATGGCTACACCTTC CASSLVGTNYGYTF